This is a list of T cell receptor beta chains from one sample in a study of response to subunit inactivated influenza vaccine. In TCRdb, the RT-PCR reads were re-called with MiXCR into one record per CDR3 protein. The sample comprises 450,000 to 600,000 distinct CDR3 sequences, about 7.6% of which are singletons, and roughly 13% rests with the top ten. The material was PBMCs from blood, obtained around 2 years after vaccination. All receptors derive from a man aged 45 to 70 who received an inactivated influenza vaccine. Each CDR3 is given with its conserved first and last residue. Fields, in order: CDR3 protein, CDR3 DNA, J gene, V gene, clone size, D gene, CDR3 length. The D gene is left open where the match is weak. Not every row has a clone size; where given, it reads once, few, many or a size class.

CDR3aa: CASSYQGAHTEAFF
CDR3nt: TGTGCCAGCAGTTACCAGGGGGCACACACTGAAGCTTTCTTT
j_gene: TRBJ1-1
v_gene: TRBV6-2/TRBV6-3
abundance: -
d_gene: TRBD1
len: 14

CDR3aa: CSVEGLISGSLYEQYF
CDR3nt: TGCAGCGTTGAAGGCCTCATTAGCGGGAGTTTATACGAGCAGTACTTC
j_gene: TRBJ2-7
v_gene: TRBV29-1
abundance: many
d_gene: TRBD2
len: 16

CDR3aa: CASTPWTLDTQYF
CDR3nt: TGTGCCAGCACCCCCTGGACACTAGATACGCAGTATTTT
j_gene: TRBJ2-3
v_gene: TRBV12-3/TRBV12-4
abundance: -
d_gene: -
len: 13

CDR3aa: CASSFQGSDTQYF
CDR3nt: TGTGCCAGCAGCTTTCAGGGATCAGATACGCAGTATTTT
j_gene: TRBJ2-3
v_gene: TRBV7-8
abundance: many
d_gene: -
len: 13

CDR3aa: CSAPLGPPSPLHF
CDR3nt: TGCAGTGCTCCATTGGGGCCCCCTTCACCCCTCCACTTT
j_gene: TRBJ1-6
v_gene: TRBV20-1
abundance: many
d_gene: -
len: 13

CDR3aa: CATSREAQLDTQYF
CDR3nt: TGTGCCACCAGCAGAGAAGCACAGCTAGATACGCAGTATTTT
j_gene: TRBJ2-3
v_gene: TRBV15
abundance: -
d_gene: -
len: 14

CDR3aa: CASSLSGVDQPQHF
CDR3nt: TGTGCCAGCAGCCTCTCAGGGGTCGATCAGCCCCAGCATTTT
j_gene: TRBJ1-5
v_gene: TRBV2
abundance: few
d_gene: -
len: 14

CDR3aa: CSARGGGKYEQYF
CDR3nt: TGCAGTGCTAGAGGAGGGGGCAAGTACGAGCAGTACTTC
j_gene: TRBJ2-7
v_gene: TRBV20-1
abundance: -
d_gene: TRBD1
len: 13

CDR3aa: CASSLAASGEEKTQYF
CDR3nt: TGTGCCAGCAGCTTAGCGGCGTCCGGGGAGGAAAAGACCCAGTACTTC
j_gene: TRBJ2-5
v_gene: TRBV7-2
abundance: few
d_gene: -
len: 16

CDR3aa: CASSSGLAREEKLFF
CDR3nt: TGTGCCAGCAGCTCCGGACTGGCTCGGGAGGAAAAACTGTTTTTT
j_gene: TRBJ1-4
v_gene: TRBV7-9
abundance: few
d_gene: -
len: 15

CDR3aa: CAWTVSSGKDTQYF
CDR3nt: TGTGCCTGGACAGTCTCTAGCGGAAAAGATACGCAGTATTTT
j_gene: TRBJ2-3
v_gene: TRBV30
abundance: -
d_gene: TRBD2
len: 14

CDR3aa: CAISEDRGMSEAFF
CDR3nt: TGTGCCATCAGCGAGGATAGGGGGATGTCTGAAGCTTTCTTT
j_gene: TRBJ1-1
v_gene: TRBV10-3
abundance: -
d_gene: -
len: 14